The next 6 T cell receptor beta chains were all read from a single sample in a study of cytomegalovirus exposure and HLA in healthy donors. PCR primers comprised 60 Vbeta and 13 Jbeta primers. The data were produced by immunoSEQ multiplex PCR, yet TCRdb's version contains in-frame clones alone and is incomplete. The profile covers under 200,000 clones, with roughly 80% appearing a single time and about 2% taken by the ten largest. The specimen sequenced was PBMCs. The receptors were gathered from a human donor in good health.

The chain couples TRBV11-3 to TRBJ1-3; D is uncertain. Trimming took off 2 bases at V and 0 bases at J, with 8 bases between the two ends. The germline V gene has CDR1 SGHNT and CDR2 YENEEA. The CDR3 is made up of 15 amino acids. CDR3 in amino acids: CASSLNDFSGNTIYF. The DNA of the CDR3 is TGTGCCAGCAGCTTAAATGACTTCTCTGGAAACACCATATATTTT.

Worth noting for this clone: Sequence at one end of the junction differs from germline and may be a read error. The CDR3 nucleotides are TGTTCCAGCAGACCCAGTGGGACAGGGCCCACCGGGGAGCTGTTTTTT. Translating it yields CSSRPSGTGPTGELFF. This chain links TRBV7-9 with TRBJ2-2, with 9 bases matching TRBD1. The CDR3 length is 16 residues. Germline CDR1 is SEHNR and CDR2 is FQNEAQ (reference sequence).

This chain connects TRBV7-9 to TRBJ2-5, with a possible D match to TRBD2 (6 bases). V lost 1 base, J lost 1 base, and 7 bases lay in between. The CDR3 totals 14 residues. CDR1 and CDR2 from the germline V gene are SEHNR and FQNEAQ (reference sequence). The CDR3 here is CASSLVSGQETQYF. CDR3 DNA sequence: TGTGCCAGCAGCTTAGTTAGCGGCCAAGAGACCCAGTACTTC.

The chain employs TRBV6-6 and TRBJ1-3, with 8 nucleotides matching TRBD1. The CDR3 length is 16 residues. Germline V CDR1 and CDR2: MNHNY, SVGAGI (reference sequence). Trimming cost V 1 base and J 4 bases; bases outside gene matches: 6. CDR3 in DNA: TGTGCCAGCAGTTACTACGGGACAGGTTCAGGAAACACCATATATTTT. Encoded protein: CASSYYGTGSGNTIYF.

This sequence joins TRBV27 and TRBJ2-7; 7 positions agree with TRBD1. The CDR3 extends over 14 amino acids. V lost 0 bases to trimming and J lost 7 bases; unmatched junction nucleotides: 6. In germline, CDR1 is MNHEY, CDR2 SMNVEV (reference sequence). The CDR3 spells CASSLSRDSREQYF. The CDR3 DNA reads TGTGCCAGCAGTTTATCGAGGGACAGCAGAGAGCAGTACTTC.

This clone was observed a handful of times. At one of its ends the junction is not consistent with the germline gene, which may arise from a read error. The genes are TRBV20-1 and TRBJ1-2; 7 nucleotides line up with TRBD1. This CDR3 region has 11 residues. The germline V gene has CDR1 DFQATT and CDR2 SNEGSKA (reference sequence). The CDR3 sequence is CSAREATGVLF. CDR3 DNA sequence: TGCAGTGCTAGAGAAGCAACAGGGGTCCTCTTC.